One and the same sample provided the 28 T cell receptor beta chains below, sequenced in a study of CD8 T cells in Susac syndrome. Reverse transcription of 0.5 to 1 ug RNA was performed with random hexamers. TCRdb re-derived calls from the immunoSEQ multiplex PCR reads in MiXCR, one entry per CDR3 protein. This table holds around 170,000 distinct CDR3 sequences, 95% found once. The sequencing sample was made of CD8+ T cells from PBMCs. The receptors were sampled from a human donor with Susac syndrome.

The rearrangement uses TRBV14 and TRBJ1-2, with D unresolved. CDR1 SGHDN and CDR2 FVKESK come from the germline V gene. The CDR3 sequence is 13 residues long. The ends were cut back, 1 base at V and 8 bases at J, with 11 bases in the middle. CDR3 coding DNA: TGTGCCAGCAGCCAAGGGCCCCCGGGCGGCTACACCTTC. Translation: CASSQGPPGGYTF.

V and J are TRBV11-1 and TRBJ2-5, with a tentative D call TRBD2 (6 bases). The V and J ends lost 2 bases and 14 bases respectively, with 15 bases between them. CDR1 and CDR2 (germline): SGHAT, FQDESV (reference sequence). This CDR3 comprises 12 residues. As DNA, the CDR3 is TGTGCCAGCAGCTTACTGGCGGGGCCCCCTTACTTC. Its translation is CASSLLAGPPYF.

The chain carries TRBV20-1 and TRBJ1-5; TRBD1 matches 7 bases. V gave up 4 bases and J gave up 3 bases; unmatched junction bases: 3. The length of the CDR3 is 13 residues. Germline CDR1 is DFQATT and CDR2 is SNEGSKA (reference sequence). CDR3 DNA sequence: TGCAGTGCTACAGGGACAGTCAATCAGCCCCAGCATTTT. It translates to CSATGTVNQPQHF.

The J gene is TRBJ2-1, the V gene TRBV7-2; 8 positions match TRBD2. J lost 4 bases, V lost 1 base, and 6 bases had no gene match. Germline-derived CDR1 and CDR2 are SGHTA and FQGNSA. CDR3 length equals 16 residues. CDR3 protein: CASSLGGSGIYNEQFF. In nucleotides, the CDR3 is TGTGCCAGCAGCTTAGGAGGTAGCGGGATTTACAATGAGCAGTTCTTC.

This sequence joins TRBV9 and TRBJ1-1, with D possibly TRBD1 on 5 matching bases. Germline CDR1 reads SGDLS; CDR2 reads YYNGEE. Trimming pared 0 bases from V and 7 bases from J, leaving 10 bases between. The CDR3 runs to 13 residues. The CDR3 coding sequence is TGTGCCAGCAGCGTAGGGGACGTCAATGAAGCTTTCTTT. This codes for CASSVGDVNEAFF.

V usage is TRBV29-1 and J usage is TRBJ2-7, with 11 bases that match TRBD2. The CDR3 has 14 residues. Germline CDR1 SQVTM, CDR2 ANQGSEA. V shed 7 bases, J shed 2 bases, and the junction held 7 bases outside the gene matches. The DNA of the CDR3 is TGCAGCGGTCGAACTAGCGGGAGCCCCTACGAGCAGTACTTC. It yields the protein CSGRTSGSPYEQYF.

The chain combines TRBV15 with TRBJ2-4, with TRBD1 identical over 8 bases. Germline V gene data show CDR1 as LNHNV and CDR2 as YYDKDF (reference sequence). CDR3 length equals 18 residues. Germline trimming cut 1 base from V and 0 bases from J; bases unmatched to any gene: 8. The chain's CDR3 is CATSRAPTGALAKNIQYF. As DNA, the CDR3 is TGTGCCACCAGCAGAGCCCCGACAGGGGCACTAGCCAAAAACATTCAGTACTTC.

CDR3 nucleotides: TGTGCCAGCATGGTGAGACAGGGGAAAACTGAAGCTTTCTTT. Translation: CASMVRQGKTEAFF. The V gene is TRBV5-6, the J gene TRBJ1-1, with 8 bases fitting TRBD1. Trimming removed 6 bases from V and 5 bases from J; junction bases left unmatched: 9. Germline assignment: CDR1 SGHDT and CDR2 YYEEEE. The CDR3 length is 14 residues.

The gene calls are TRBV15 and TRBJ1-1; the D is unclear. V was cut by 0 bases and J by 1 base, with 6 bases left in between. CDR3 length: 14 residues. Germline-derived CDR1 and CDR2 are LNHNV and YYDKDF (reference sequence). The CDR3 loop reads CATSRDRKNTEAFF. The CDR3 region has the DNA TGTGCCACCAGCAGAGACAGGAAGAACACTGAAGCTTTCTTT. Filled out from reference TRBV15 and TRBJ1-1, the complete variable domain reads DAMVIQNPRYQVTQFGKPVTLSCSQTLNHNVMYWYQQKSSQAPKLLFHYYDKDFNNEADTPDNFQSRRPNTSFCFLDIRSPGLGDTAMYLCATSRDRKNTEAFFGQGTRLTVV.

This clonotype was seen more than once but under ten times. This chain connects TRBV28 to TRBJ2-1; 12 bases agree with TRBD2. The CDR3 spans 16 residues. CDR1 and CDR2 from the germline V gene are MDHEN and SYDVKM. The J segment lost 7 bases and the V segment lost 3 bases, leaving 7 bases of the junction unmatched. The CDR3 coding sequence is TGTGCCAGCAGTTTGTCGCTAGCGGGAGGGCCAAATGAGCAGTTCTTC. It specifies CASSLSLAGGPNEQFF.

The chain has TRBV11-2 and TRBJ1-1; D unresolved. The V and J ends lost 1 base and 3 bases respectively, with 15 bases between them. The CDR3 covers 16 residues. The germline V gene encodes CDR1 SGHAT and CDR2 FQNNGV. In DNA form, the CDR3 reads TGTGCCAGCAGCTTAGTATCAGGCCTTGGGGACACTGAAGCTTTCTTT. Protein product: CASSLVSGLGDTEAFF.

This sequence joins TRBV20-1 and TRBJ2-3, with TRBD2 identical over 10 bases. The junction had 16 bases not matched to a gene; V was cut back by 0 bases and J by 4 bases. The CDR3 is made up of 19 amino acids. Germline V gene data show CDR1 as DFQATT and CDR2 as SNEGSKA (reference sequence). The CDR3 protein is CSARDFLAGAYPGADTQYF. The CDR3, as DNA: TGCAGTGCTAGAGATTTCCTAGCGGGGGCCTATCCGGGGGCAGATACGCAGTATTTT.

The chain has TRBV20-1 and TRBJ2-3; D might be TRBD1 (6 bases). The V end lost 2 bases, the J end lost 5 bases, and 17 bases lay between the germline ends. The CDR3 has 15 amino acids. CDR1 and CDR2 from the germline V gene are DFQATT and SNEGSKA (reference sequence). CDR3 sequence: CSARKPLQGRDTQYF. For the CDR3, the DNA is TGCAGTGCTAGAAAACCTCTTCAGGGGAGAGATACGCAGTATTTT.

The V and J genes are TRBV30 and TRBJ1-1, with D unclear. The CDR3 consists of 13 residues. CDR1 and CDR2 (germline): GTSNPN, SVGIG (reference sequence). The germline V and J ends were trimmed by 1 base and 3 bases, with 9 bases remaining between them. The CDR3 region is CAWSENSDTEAFF. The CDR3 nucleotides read TGTGCCTGGAGTGAGAATAGCGACACTGAAGCTTTCTTT.

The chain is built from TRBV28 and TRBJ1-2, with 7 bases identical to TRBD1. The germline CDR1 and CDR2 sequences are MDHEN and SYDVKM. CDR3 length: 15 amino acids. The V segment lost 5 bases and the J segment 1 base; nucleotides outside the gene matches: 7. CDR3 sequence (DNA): TGTGCCAGCAGTGTCCCGGGACAGAATAACTATGGCTACACCTTC. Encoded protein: CASSVPGQNNYGYTF.

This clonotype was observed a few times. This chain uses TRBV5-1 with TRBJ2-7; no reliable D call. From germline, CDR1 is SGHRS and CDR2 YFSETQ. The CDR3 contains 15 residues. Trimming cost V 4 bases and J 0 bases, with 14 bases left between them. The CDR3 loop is CASSRIAGPSYEQYF. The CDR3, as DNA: TGCGCCAGCAGCAGAATAGCCGGCCCCTCCTACGAGCAGTACTTC.

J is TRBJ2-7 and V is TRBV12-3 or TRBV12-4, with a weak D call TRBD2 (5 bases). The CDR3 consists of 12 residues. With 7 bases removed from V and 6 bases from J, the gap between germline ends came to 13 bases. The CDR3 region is CASNSGALEQYF. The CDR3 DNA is TGTGCCAGCAACAGCGGAGCTCTCGAGCAGTACTTC.

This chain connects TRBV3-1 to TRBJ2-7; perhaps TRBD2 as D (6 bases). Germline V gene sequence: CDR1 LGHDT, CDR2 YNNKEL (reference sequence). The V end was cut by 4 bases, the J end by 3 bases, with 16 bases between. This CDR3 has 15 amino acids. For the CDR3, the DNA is TGTGCCAGCAGCCCGTTGGCGGGGAAGGACTACGAGCAGTACTTC. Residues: CASSPLAGKDYEQYF.

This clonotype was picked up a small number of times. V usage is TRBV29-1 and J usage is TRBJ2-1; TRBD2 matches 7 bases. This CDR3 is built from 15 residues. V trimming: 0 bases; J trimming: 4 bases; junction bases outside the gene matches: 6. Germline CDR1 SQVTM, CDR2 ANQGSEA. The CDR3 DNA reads TGCAGCGTTGAAGATGGGGCTAGCGGATACAATGAGCAGTTCTTC. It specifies CSVEDGASGYNEQFF.

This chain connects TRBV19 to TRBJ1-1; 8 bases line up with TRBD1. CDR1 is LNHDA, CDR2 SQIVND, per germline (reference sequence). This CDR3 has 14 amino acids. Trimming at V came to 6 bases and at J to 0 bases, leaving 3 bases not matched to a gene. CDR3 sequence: CASRPDRVNTEAFF. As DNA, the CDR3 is TGTGCCAGTAGACCGGACAGGGTGAACACTGAAGCTTTCTTT.

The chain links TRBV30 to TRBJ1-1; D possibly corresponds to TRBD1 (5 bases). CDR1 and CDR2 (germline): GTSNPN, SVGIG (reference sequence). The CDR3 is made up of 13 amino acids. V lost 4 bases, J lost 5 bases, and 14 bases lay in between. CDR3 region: CAWTLAGGTEAFF. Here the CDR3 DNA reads TGTGCCTGGACCCTCGCTGGGGGGACTGAAGCTTTCTTT.

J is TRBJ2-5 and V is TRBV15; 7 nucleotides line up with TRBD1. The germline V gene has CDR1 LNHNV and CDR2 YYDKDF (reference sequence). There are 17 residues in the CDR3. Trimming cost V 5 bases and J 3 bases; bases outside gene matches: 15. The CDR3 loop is CATSRDKPGQHKETQYF. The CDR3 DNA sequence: TGTGCCACCAGCCGCGATAAACCGGGACAGCACAAAGAGACCCAGTACTTC.

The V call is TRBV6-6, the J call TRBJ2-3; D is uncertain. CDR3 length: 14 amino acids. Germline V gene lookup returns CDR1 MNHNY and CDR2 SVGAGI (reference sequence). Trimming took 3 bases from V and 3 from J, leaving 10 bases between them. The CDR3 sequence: CASSYGAGTDTQYF. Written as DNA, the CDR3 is TGTGCCAGCAGTTATGGCGCCGGGACAGATACGCAGTATTTT.

CDR3 sequence reads: CASRTGTSGFNEQFF. CDR3 DNA: TGTGCCAGTAGGACCGGGACTAGCGGTTTCAATGAGCAGTTCTTC. This sequence joins TRBV19 and TRBJ2-1; 11 nucleotides line up with TRBD2. Germline V gene sequence: CDR1 LNHDA, CDR2 SQIVND (reference sequence). The J segment lost 6 bases and the V segment lost 6 bases, leaving 7 bases of the junction unmatched. The CDR3 sequence is 15 residues long.

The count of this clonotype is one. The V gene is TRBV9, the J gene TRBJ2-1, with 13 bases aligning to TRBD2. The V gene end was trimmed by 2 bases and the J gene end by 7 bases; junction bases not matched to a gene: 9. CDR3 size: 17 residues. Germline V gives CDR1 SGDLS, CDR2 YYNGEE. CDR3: CASSVRTSGSVGNEQFF. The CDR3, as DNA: TGTGCCAGCAGCGTTAGGACTAGCGGGAGTGTCGGTAATGAGCAGTTCTTC.

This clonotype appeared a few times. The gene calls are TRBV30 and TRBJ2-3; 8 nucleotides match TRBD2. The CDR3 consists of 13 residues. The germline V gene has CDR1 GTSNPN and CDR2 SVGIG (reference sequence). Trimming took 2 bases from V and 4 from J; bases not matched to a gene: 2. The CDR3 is CAWSPGGADTQYF. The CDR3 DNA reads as TGTGCCTGGAGTCCCGGGGGGGCAGATACGCAGTATTTT.

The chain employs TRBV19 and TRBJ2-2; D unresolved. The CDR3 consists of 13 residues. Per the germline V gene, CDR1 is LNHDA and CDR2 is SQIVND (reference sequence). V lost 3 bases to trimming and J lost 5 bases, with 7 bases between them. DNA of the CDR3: TGTGCCAGTAGTATCGTAGAAACCGGGGAGCTGTTTTTT. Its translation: CASSIVETGELFF. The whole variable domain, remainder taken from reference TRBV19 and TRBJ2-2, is DGGITQSPKYLFRKEGQNVTLSCEQNLNHDAMYWYRQDPGQGLRLIYYSQIVNDFQKGDIAEGYSVSREKKESFPLTVTSAQKNPTAFYLCASSIVETGELFFGEGSRLTVL.

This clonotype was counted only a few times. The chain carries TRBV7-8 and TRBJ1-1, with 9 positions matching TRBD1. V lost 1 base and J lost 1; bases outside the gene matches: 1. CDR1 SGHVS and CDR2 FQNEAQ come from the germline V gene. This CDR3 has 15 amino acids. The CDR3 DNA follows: TGTGCCAGCAGCTTAGGGGGACAGGGGAACACTGAAGCTTTCTTT. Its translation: CASSLGGQGNTEAFF.